These 19 T cell receptor beta chains were all obtained from the same sample, sequenced in a study of cytotoxic CD8 clonotypes in ibrutinib-treated CLL. Data came from immunoSEQ multiplex PCR; TCRdb stores just in-frame clones and leaves some out. The sample contains about 140,000 clones, approximately 89% of which appear only once. The sample in question was PBMCs, obtained after 12 months of ibrutinib treatment. Receptors originate from a human donor with chronic lymphocytic leukemia.

The chain has TRBV7-2 and TRBJ1-2, with TRBD1 matching over 11 bases. Germline trimming cut 5 bases from V and 8 bases from J; bases unmatched to any gene: 7. Germline V gene sequence: CDR1 SGHTA, CDR2 FQGNSA. The length of the CDR3 is 14 residues. The CDR3 bases are TGTGCCAGCAGCCGACCCGGGACAGGGGGAGGCTACACCTTC. Translation gives CASSRPGTGGGYTF.

The J gene is TRBJ2-4, the V gene TRBV5-1, with 10 positions matching TRBD2. V was pared by 0 bases and J by 10 bases, with 10 bases of the junction left unmatched. The length of the CDR3 is 16 residues. Germline loops: CDR1 SGHRS, CDR2 YFSETQ. In nucleotides, the CDR3 is TGCGCCAGCAGCTTGGAATCTAGCGGGAGATCAAGGATTCAGTACTTC. This sequence encodes CASSLESSGRSRIQYF.

The chain has TRBV4-1 and TRBJ1-5; D call uncertain. V lost 3 bases to trimming and J lost 6 bases, with 9 bases between them. This CDR3 region has 13 residues. In germline, CDR1 is MGHRA, CDR2 YSYEKL. The CDR3 reads CASSQGGFQPQHF. CDR3 DNA sequence: TGCGCCAGCAGCCAGGGAGGGTTTCAGCCCCAGCATTTT.

The CDR3 sequence: CASSLQTGGRYSNQPQHF. DNA of the CDR3: TGTGCCAGCAGCTTACAAACAGGGGGGCGTTATAGCAATCAGCCCCAGCATTTT. This chain connects TRBV7-8 to TRBJ1-5; 8 nucleotides line up with TRBD1. With V trimmed by 2 bases and J by 0 bases, 9 bases remained unmatched. The CDR3 has 18 residues. Germline values: CDR1 SGHVS, CDR2 FQNEAQ.

The chain joins TRBV19 to TRBJ1-1; TRBD1 might be the D (5 bases). The CDR3 length is 13 residues. Germline CDR1 LNHDA, CDR2 SQIVND (reference sequence). Trimming cost V 7 bases and J 5 bases, with 14 bases left between them. DNA for the CDR3: TGTGCCAGTACCAATCATGGGGGGACTGAAGCTTTCTTT. Amino acids: CASTNHGGTEAFF.

The rearrangement uses TRBV5-1 and TRBJ2-3, with D hard to call. With 3 bases removed from V and 8 bases from J, the gap between germline ends came to 7 bases. The CDR3 runs to 11 residues. Germline V lookup: CDR1 SGHRS, CDR2 YFSETQ. As DNA, the CDR3 is TGCGCCAGCAGCTCTACAACTACGCAGTATTTT. Its protein is CASSSTTTQYF.

The chain uses TRBV5-1 and TRBJ2-7, with D perhaps matching TRBD1 or TRBD2 (5 bases each). Per the germline V gene, CDR1 is SGHRS and CDR2 is YFSETQ. The CDR3 has 13 amino acids. V was pared by 1 base and J by 6 bases, with 11 bases between. CDR3 nucleotides: TGCGCCAGCAGCTTGTTATCAGGGACCGAGCAGTACTTC. Amino acids: CASSLLSGTEQYF.

The V gene is TRBV28, the J gene TRBJ2-7, with 8 bases identical to TRBD2. With 8 bases clipped from V and 3 bases from J, the junction kept 12 bases outside the gene matches. Germline V gene lookup returns CDR1 MDHEN and CDR2 SYDVKM. The CDR3 is 15 amino acids. CDR3: CASPSSLAGDYEQYF. Written as DNA, the CDR3 is TGTGCCAGCCCATCATCCCTAGCGGGTGACTACGAGCAGTACTTC.

The chain links TRBV18 to TRBJ2-1, with TRBD1 identical over 10 bases. Germline V gene data show CDR1 as KGHSH and CDR2 as LQKENI. CDR3 length equals 16 residues. The V segment lost 0 bases and the J segment 8 bases; nucleotides outside the gene matches: 7. The CDR3, as DNA: TGTGCCAGCTCACCACCCGGGACAGGGGTGATCGATGAGCAGTTCTTC. Residues: CASSPPGTGVIDEQFF. The entire variable domain, with the rest obtained from reference TRBV18 and TRBJ2-1, is as follows: NAGVMQNPRHLVRRRGQEARLRCSPMKGHSHVYWYRQLPEEGLKFMVYLQKENIIDESGMPKERFSAEFPKEGPSILRIQQVVRGDSAAYFCASSPPGTGVIDEQFFGPGTRLTVL.

J is TRBJ2-7 and V is TRBV28, with TRBD1 identical over 12 bases. Germline CDR1 and CDR2: MDHEN and SYDVKM. V was pared by 1 base and J by 3 bases, with 7 bases of the junction left unmatched. This CDR3 contains 17 residues. CDR3: CASSLYPRDRGLYEQYF. In DNA, the CDR3 is TGTGCCAGCAGTTTATACCCCCGGGACAGGGGGCTCTACGAGCAGTACTTC.

The rearrangement uses TRBV2 and TRBJ2-7, with D hard to call. This CDR3 region has 12 residues. Per germline, CDR1 SNHLY and CDR2 FYNNEI. The V and J ends lost 2 bases and 9 bases respectively, with 11 bases between them. DNA for the CDR3: TGTGCCAGCAGTGAATCCGGCTTCGGGCAGTACTTC. Translated, it gives CASSESGFGQYF.

V is TRBV6-5 and J is TRBJ2-7; 7 bases fit TRBD1. V was clipped by 5 bases and J by 0 bases; unmatched bases: 7. The CDR3 is 15 residues long. The V gene's germline CDR1 is MNHEY and CDR2 SVGAGI. In nucleotides, the CDR3 is TGTGCCAGCAGTGCGACAGGGCTCAGCTCCTACGAGCAGTACTTC. It specifies CASSATGLSSYEQYF.

This sequence joins TRBV6-5 and TRBJ2-1; D is unresolved. V shed 9 bases and J shed 1 base, with 7 bases lying between them. The CDR3 is 12 residues long. Germline CDR1 MNHEY, CDR2 SVGAGI. In DNA, the CDR3 is TGTGCCAGTTATCGTTCCTACAATGAGCAGTTCTTC. Its protein product is CASYRSYNEQFF.

This rearrangement joins TRBV10-3 to TRBJ1-5; D not certain. The CDR3 has 12 residues. Trimming stripped 11 bases from V and 4 bases from J, with 12 bases between. The germline CDR1 and CDR2 sequences are ENHRY and SYGVKD. This chain's CDR3 is CASSSVNQPQHF. DNA of the CDR3: TGTGCCTCCTCCAGTGTGAATCAGCCCCAGCATTTT.

The V call is TRBV11-2, the J call TRBJ1-3; D is unresolved. Trimming took 4 bases from V and 0 from J, leaving 10 bases between them. Germline V gene data show CDR1 as SGHAT and CDR2 as FQNNGV. The CDR3 is 15 amino acids. CDR3 bases: TGTGCCAGCAGCTCCGTCGGGAACTCTGGAAACACCATATATTTT. This gives the protein CASSSVGNSGNTIYF.

The chain uses TRBV2 and TRBJ1-4, with D possibly matching TRBD1 (5 bases). Germline V gene data show CDR1 as SNHLY and CDR2 as FYNNEI. Between the trimmed V and J ends, which lost 4 bases and 3 bases, there was a span of 12 bases. The CDR3 covers 15 residues. The CDR3 DNA is TGTGCCAGCAGTGGACCCGGGACGGCTAATGAAAAACTGTTTTTT. This gives the protein CASSGPGTANEKLFF.

V usage is TRBV7-3 and J usage is TRBJ2-7; a possible D gene is TRBD1 (5 bases). The CDR3 spans 12 residues. V was pared by 8 bases and J by 2 bases, with 10 bases between. CDR1 is SGHTA, CDR2 FQGTGA, per germline. CDR3 protein: CASGDSPYEQYF. The CDR3 bases are TGTGCCAGCGGAGACAGTCCCTACGAGCAGTACTTC.

This clone was found once. This sequence joins TRBV30 and TRBJ1-2, with D tentatively TRBD1 (5 bases). Between the trimmed V and J ends, which lost 1 base and 4 bases, there was a span of 13 bases. The V gene's germline CDR1 is GTSNPN and CDR2 SVGIG (reference sequence). The CDR3 is made up of 14 amino acids. The CDR3 region is CAWSGNLGTYGYTF. CDR3 DNA: TGTGCCTGGAGTGGTAATTTAGGGACCTATGGCTACACCTTC.

The rearrangement joins TRBV27 to TRBJ2-7, with TRBD2 identical over 10 bases. The CDR3 contains 14 residues. Germline values: CDR1 MNHEY, CDR2 SMNVEV (reference sequence). V was clipped by 3 bases and J by 4 bases; unmatched bases: 3. The CDR3 coding sequence is TGTGCCAGCAGTTTGCGGACTAGCGGATACGAGCAGTACTTC. Amino acid sequence: CASSLRTSGYEQYF.